This T cell receptor beta chain appears in the sequencing data of a study of blood T cell repertoires in COVID-19. Sequencing used immunoSEQ multiplex PCR; TCRdb keeps in-frame clones, though not all of them. The repertoire has about 220,000 clones, roughly 87% of them found once; the top ten carry 1.9%. Germline V gene data show CDR1 as MNHNS and CDR2 as SASEGT. The CDR3 is 12 amino acids. Unmatched junction bases numbered 6, after V lost 6 bases and J lost 8 bases. The clonotype originates from a man aged 35 to 55 with active or convalescent COVID-19. The chain uses TRBV6-1 and TRBJ1-2; 7 bases line up with TRBD1. Specimen: peripheral blood. CDR3 sequence: CASRSGTEGYTF. The CDR3 region has the DNA TGTGCCAGCAGATCCGGGACAGAAGGCTACACCTTC.